Presented here are 7 T cell receptor beta chains from one specimen sequenced in a study of T-cell memory formation after mild COVID-19. TCRdb redid the calling of the 5' RACE reads with MiXCR, one entry per CDR3 protein. The sample records about 340,000 distinct CDR3 sequences, around a fifth being singletons. Input material: PBMCs or a T cell subset sorted from them (not recorded which). These receptors all stem from a man in his late teens or twenties who had mild COVID-19 (a few samples of this study predate the infection). Cell type and time point are not known.

The chain carries TRBV12-3 or TRBV12-4 and TRBJ2-2; D remains unclear. This CDR3 region has 14 residues. V gave up 7 bases and J gave up 5 bases, with 14 bases separating them. DNA of the CDR3: TGTGCCAGCACCATCCGGACGAGAACCGGGGAGCTGTTTTTT. This sequence encodes CASTIRTRTGELFF.

This chain connects TRBV5-1 to TRBJ2-5; 7 nucleotides match TRBD1. CDR1 and CDR2 (germline): SGHRS, YFSETQ. V shed 8 bases and J 5 bases; nucleotides not matched to a gene: 12. This CDR3 is 14 amino acids long. The CDR3, as DNA: TGCGCCAGTCGGACTGGGACAGTGAGGGAGACCCAGTACTTC. This codes for CASRTGTVRETQYF.

The chain combines TRBV7-2 with TRBJ2-1, with 8 bases matching TRBD1. CDR3 length: 15 residues. Losses at the gene ends were 2 bases for V and 6 bases for J; bases not matched to a gene: 6. Germline assignment: CDR1 SGHTA and CDR2 FQGNSA. CDR3 region: CASSLQGAVPNEQFF. CDR3 sequence (DNA): TGTGCCAGCAGCTTACAGGGGGCAGTGCCCAATGAGCAGTTCTTC. The variable domain in full, completed from reference TRBV7-2 and TRBJ2-1, reads GAGVSQSPSNKVTEKGKDVELRCDPISGHTALYWYRQSLGQGLEFLIYFQGNSAPDKSGLPSDRFSAERTGGSVSTLTIQRTQQEDSAVYLCASSLQGAVPNEQFFGPGTRLTVL.

This clonotype showed up just a few times. The chain recombines TRBV10-3 with TRBJ2-5; 12 nucleotides align to TRBD2. Germline-derived CDR1 and CDR2 are ENHRY and SYGVKD. The ends lost 5 bases at V and 2 bases at J; junction bases unmatched: 6. The length of the CDR3 is 16 residues. CDR3 nucleotide sequence: TGTGCCATCAGTCGTGGACTAGCGGGGCAGCAAGAGACCCAGTACTTC. It encodes CAISRGLAGQQETQYF.

This clonotype was detected a few times. V gene TRBV29-1 combines with J gene TRBJ1-1; D call uncertain. The CDR3 is 13 amino acids. CDR1 is SQVTM, CDR2 ANQGSEA, per germline. V shed 4 bases and J shed 1 base, with 10 bases lying between them. CDR3 in amino acids: CSVGGVGNTEAFF. In nucleotides, the CDR3 is TGCAGCGTTGGCGGGGTTGGGAACACTGAAGCTTTCTTT.

This chain links TRBV7-8 with TRBJ1-5; D unresolved. CDR1 is SGHVS and CDR2 is FQNEAQ in the germline V gene. V was shortened by 1 base and J by 5 bases, with 6 bases between the two germline ends. This CDR3 comprises 13 residues. CDR3 DNA sequence: TGTGCCAGCAGCTTAGATCAGCATCAGCCCCAGCATTTT. Translating gives CASSLDQHQPQHF. The full variable domain, rest sourced from reference TRBV7-8 and TRBJ1-5, is GAGVSQSPRYKVAKRGQDVALRCDPISGHVSLFWYQQALGQGPEFLTYFQNEAQLDKSGLPSDRFFAERPEGSVSTLKIQRTQQEDSAVYLCASSLDQHQPQHFGDGTRLSIL.

CDR3: CASSQDRTDTDTQYF. CDR3 bases: TGCGCCAGCAGCCAAGATAGAACTGACACAGATACGCAGTATTTT. This sequence joins TRBV4-1 and TRBJ2-3; D not certain. Between the trimmed V and J ends, which lost 0 bases and 2 bases, there was a span of 9 bases. From germline, CDR1 is MGHRA and CDR2 YSYEKL. CDR3 length: 15 residues.